This T cell receptor beta chain emerged from a study of radiation and T cells in renal cell carcinoma. Only one count was recorded for this clone. Its antigen is unidentified. Libraries were prepared by immunoSEQ multiplex PCR; TCRdb keeps only in-frame clonotypes and omits some of them. Of approximately 29,000 clones in the sample, about 85% are singletons; the top ten hold roughly a third. The sample's time point: blood 4 weeks post-SBRT, at nephrectomy. As for treatment: 15 Gy SBRT to primary tumor, nephrectomy 4 weeks later. Nephrectomy followed 15 Gy stereotactic body radiation by 4 weeks. Radiation-treated patients gave blood at baseline, week 2 and week 4. This renal cell carcinoma was of the clear cell type. The CDR3 extends over 16 amino acids. Germline values: CDR1 SGHRS, CDR2 YFSETQ. Between the trimmed V and J ends, which lost 4 bases and 1 base, there was a span of 16 bases. Study findings and constraints: In blood, top tumor clones expanded by 2 weeks, shrinking by 4.

The clonotype originates from a man in his sixties with renal cell carcinoma. V usage is TRBV5-1 and J usage is TRBJ2-3; the D gene is possibly TRBD1 (6 bases). The specimen comprised blood, sampled from a patient whose treatment included radiotherapy and nephrectomy. CDR3 sequence (DNA): TGCGCCAGCAGCCGGCTGGGGGCTTTGGGCACAGATACGCAGTATTTT. As protein: CASSRLGALGTDTQYF. The variable domain in full, with the rest retrieved from reference TRBV5-1 and TRBJ2-3, is KAGVTQTPRYLIKTRGQQVTLSCSPISGHRSVSWYQQTPGQGLQFLFEYFSETQRNKGNFPGRFSGRQFSNSRSEMNVSTLELGDSALYLCASSRLGALGTDTQYFGPGTRLTVL.